The clone carrying this T cell receptor (beta chain) was detected only a few times. The antigen is undetermined. Germline CDR1 reads LGHNA; CDR2 reads YNFKEQ. The CDR3 covers 16 residues. The V and J ends lost 0 bases and 9 bases respectively, with 18 bases between them. This entry belongs to a study of T-cell memory formation after mild COVID-19. MiXCR, applied by TCRdb to the 5' RACE reads, yields one record per CDR3 protein. Here the sample spans 250,000 to 350,000 distinct CDR3 sequences, around 15% being singletons. Regarding the study as a whole: The finding that pre-infection memory included some responding clones suggested that cross-reactive memory joined.

The sequencing input was PBMCs or a T cell subset sorted from them (not recorded which). This rearrangement joins TRBV4-2 to TRBJ2-1, with D perhaps given as TRBD1 or TRBD2 (6 bases each). This TCR was recovered from a man in his late teens or twenties who had mild COVID-19 (a few samples of this study predate the infection). Cell type and time point are not known. The CDR3 DNA reads TGTGCCAGCAGCCAAGATCTCGTACTAGCCAGGGGTGAGCAGTTCTTC. Translation: CASSQDLVLARGEQFF.